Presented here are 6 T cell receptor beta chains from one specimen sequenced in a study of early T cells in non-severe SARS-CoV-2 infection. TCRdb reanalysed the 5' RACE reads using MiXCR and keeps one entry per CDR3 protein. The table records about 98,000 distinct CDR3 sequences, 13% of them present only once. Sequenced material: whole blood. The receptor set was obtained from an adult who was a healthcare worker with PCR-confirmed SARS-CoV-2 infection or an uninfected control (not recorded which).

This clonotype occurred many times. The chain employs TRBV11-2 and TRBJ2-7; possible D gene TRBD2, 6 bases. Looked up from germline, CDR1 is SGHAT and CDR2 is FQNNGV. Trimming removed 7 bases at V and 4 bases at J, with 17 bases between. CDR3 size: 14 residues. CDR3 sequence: CASMIRSGAYEQYF. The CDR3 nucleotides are TGTGCCAGCATGATTCGCTCGGGAGCTTACGAGCAGTACTTC. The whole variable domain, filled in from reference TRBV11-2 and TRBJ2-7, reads EAGVAQSPRYKIIEKRQSVAFWCNPISGHATLYWYQQILGQGPKLLIQFQNNGVVDDSQLPKDRFSAERLKGVDSTLKIQPAKLEDSAVYLCASMIRSGAYEQYFGPGTRLTVT.

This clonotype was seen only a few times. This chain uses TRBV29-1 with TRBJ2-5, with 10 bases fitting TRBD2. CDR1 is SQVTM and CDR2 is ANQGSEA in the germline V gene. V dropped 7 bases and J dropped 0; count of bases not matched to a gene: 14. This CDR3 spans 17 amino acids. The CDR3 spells CSASSGRQMMYQETQYF. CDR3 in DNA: TGCAGCGCGAGTAGCGGGAGGCAAATGATGTACCAAGAGACCCAGTACTTC.

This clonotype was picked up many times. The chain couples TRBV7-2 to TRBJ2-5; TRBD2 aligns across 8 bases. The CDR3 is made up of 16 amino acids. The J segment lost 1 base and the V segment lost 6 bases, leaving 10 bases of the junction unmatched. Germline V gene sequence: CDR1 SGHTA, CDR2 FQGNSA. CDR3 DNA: TGTGCCAGCAGAACCATCCTCCGGGGGGGCCAAGAGACCCAGTACTTC. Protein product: CASRTILRGGQETQYF.

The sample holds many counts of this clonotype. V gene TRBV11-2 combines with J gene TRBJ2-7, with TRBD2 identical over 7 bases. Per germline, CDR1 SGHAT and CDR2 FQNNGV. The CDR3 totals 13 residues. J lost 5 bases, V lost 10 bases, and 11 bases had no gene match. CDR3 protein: CATNFRGENEQYF. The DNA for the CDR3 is TGTGCCACCAATTTTCGGGGGGAAAACGAGCAGTACTTC.

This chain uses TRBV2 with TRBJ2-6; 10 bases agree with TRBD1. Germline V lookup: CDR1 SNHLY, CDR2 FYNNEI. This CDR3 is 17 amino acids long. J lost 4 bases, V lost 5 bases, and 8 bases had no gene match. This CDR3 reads CASSPGTGVPGANVLTF. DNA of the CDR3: TGTGCCAGCAGTCCCGGGACAGGGGTTCCCGGGGCCAACGTCCTGACTTTC.

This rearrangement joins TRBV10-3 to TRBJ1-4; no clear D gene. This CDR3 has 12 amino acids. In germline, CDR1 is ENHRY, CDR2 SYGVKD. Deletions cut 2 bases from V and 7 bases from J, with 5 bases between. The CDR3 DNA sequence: TGTGCCATCAGTGAGAGCTCTGAAAAACTGTTTTTT. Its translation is CAISESSEKLFF.